The 25 T cell receptor beta chains listed next were all sequenced from one sample in a study of blood T cell repertoires in COVID-19. TCRdb's copy holds only in-frame clones and misses some; the assay was immunoSEQ multiplex PCR. The sample includes some 290,000 clones, 85% to 90% of them seen just once. Source material: peripheral blood. These receptors were taken from a woman in her twenties or thirties with COVID-19, enrolled during active disease.

The V and J genes are TRBV2 and TRBJ2-1; 7 positions match TRBD1. The germline V gene has CDR1 SNHLY and CDR2 FYNNEI. The trim removed 8 bases at V and 2 bases at J, leaving 9 bases unmatched. CDR3 length: 15 residues. The DNA for the CDR3 is TGTGCCAGCTCCGCCGGGACAGTCGCCTACAATGAGCAGTTCTTC. Translation: CASSAGTVAYNEQFF.

The genes are TRBV5-4 and TRBJ1-2; 7 nucleotides agree with TRBD1. The CDR3 sequence is 14 residues long. Germline CDR1 and CDR2: SGHNT and YYREEE (reference sequence). The V gene end was trimmed by 3 bases and the J gene end by 2 bases; junction bases not matched to a gene: 4. The CDR3: CASSSQGVNYGYTF. The DNA of the CDR3 is TGTGCCAGCAGCTCCCAGGGGGTAAACTATGGCTACACCTTC.

V is TRBV6-1 and J is TRBJ1-5; D is possibly TRBD1 (5 bases). Per the germline V gene, CDR1 is MNHNS and CDR2 is SASEGT. This CDR3 region has 15 residues. V was pared by 2 bases and J by 6 bases, with 14 bases between. CDR3: CASSELSLGGQPQHF. DNA of the CDR3: TGTGCCAGCAGTGAATTGAGTCTCGGGGGTCAGCCCCAGCATTTT.

The V gene is TRBV6-5, the J gene TRBJ1-6; 9 bases align to TRBD1. This CDR3 contains 14 residues. Germline V CDR1 and CDR2: MNHEY, SVGAGI. Trimming cost V 6 bases and J 10 bases; bases outside gene matches: 7. The CDR3 DNA is TGTGCCAGCAGCTTGGACAGGGGAGACTCACCCCTCCACTTT. Amino acids: CASSLDRGDSPLHF.

This rearrangement joins TRBV30 to TRBJ1-6, with unresolved D. Germline V gene data show CDR1 as GTSNPN and CDR2 as SVGIG (reference sequence). The ends were cut back, 2 bases at V and 5 bases at J, with 7 bases in the middle. This CDR3 is built from 13 residues. CDR3 nucleotides: TGTGCCTGGAGTTTGACTAATAATTCACCCCTCCACTTT. As protein: CAWSLTNNSPLHF.

The table lists this clone with a count of one. The chain links TRBV5-6 to TRBJ2-7, with 10 bases that match TRBD1. Per germline, CDR1 SGHDT and CDR2 YYEEEE. The CDR3 is made up of 15 amino acids. With 3 bases clipped from V and 4 bases from J, the junction kept 7 bases outside the gene matches. The CDR3, as DNA: TGTGCCAGCAGCTCCCCTCGACAGGGGGCTTACGAGCAGTACTTC. Translated, it gives CASSSPRQGAYEQYF.

This chain uses TRBV5-4 with TRBJ2-7, with 8 bases identical to TRBD2. Germline V lookup: CDR1 SGHNT, CDR2 YYREEE (reference sequence). The junction had 7 bases not matched to a gene; V was cut back by 2 bases and J by 3 bases. The length of the CDR3 is 15 residues. CDR3 bases: TGTGCCAGCAGCTTAGACGGACTAGCCGGCTACGAGCAGTACTTC. Its protein is CASSLDGLAGYEQYF.

The chain recombines TRBV7-9 with TRBJ2-5, with 9 bases lining up with TRBD1. The CDR3 sequence is 17 residues long. Unmatched junction bases numbered 14, after V lost 5 bases and J lost 4 bases. Germline CDR1 is SEHNR and CDR2 is FQNEAQ (reference sequence). In nucleotides, the CDR3 is TGTGCCAGCAGCCACGGACAGGGGTTTGAGTATGGAGAGACCCAGTACTTC. This sequence encodes CASSHGQGFEYGETQYF.

V gene TRBV4-1 combines with J gene TRBJ1-1; TRBD1 matches 9 bases. The CDR3 runs to 18 residues. With V trimmed by 2 bases and J by 0 bases, 10 bases remained unmatched. CDR1 is MGHRA and CDR2 is YSYEKL in the germline V gene. The CDR3, as DNA: TGCGCCAGCAGCCAATGGGCCGGGACAGGGCTGATGAACACTGAAGCTTTCTTT. Residues: CASSQWAGTGLMNTEAFF.

V gene TRBV19 combines with J gene TRBJ2-3; 11 positions match TRBD2. J was trimmed by 6 bases and V by 8 bases; bases with no gene match: 4. Per germline, CDR1 LNHDA and CDR2 SQIVND (reference sequence). CDR3 size: 13 residues. The CDR3: CASLAGGADTQYF. The CDR3 DNA is TGTGCCAGTTTAGCGGGAGGGGCGGATACGCAGTATTTT. The variable domain in full, completed from reference TRBV19 and TRBJ2-3, reads DGGITQSPKYLFRKEGQNVTLSCEQNLNHDAMYWYRQDPGQGLRLIYYSQIVNDFQKGDIAEGYSVSREKKESFPLTVTSAQKNPTAFYLCASLAGGADTQYFGPGTRLTVL.

The rearrangement joins TRBV19 to TRBJ2-1; 10 positions match TRBD2. The CDR3 totals 15 residues. The J segment lost 9 bases and the V segment lost 9 bases, leaving 14 bases of the junction unmatched. Germline CDR1 is LNHDA and CDR2 is SQIVND (reference sequence). CDR3 residues: CASRTSGGGRSEQFF. DNA of the CDR3: TGTGCCAGCCGGACTAGCGGAGGGGGCCGTTCTGAGCAGTTCTTC. The full variable domain, its missing parts supplied by reference TRBV19 and TRBJ2-1, is DGGITQSPKYLFRKEGQNVTLSCEQNLNHDAMYWYRQDPGQGLRLIYYSQIVNDFQKGDIAEGYSVSREKKESFPLTVTSAQKNPTAFYLCASRTSGGGRSEQFFGPGTRLTVL.

This sequence joins TRBV3-1 (or the pseudogene TRBV3-2) and TRBJ1-2; D is unresolved. Trimming pared 4 bases from V and 7 bases from J, leaving 7 bases between. This CDR3 region has 11 residues. Germline V gene lookup returns CDR1 LGHDT and CDR2 YNNKEL (reference sequence). CDR3 sequence (DNA): TGTGCCAGCAGCCTAGGGAGTGGCTACACCTTC. This translates into CASSLGSGYTF.

The chain employs TRBV9 and TRBJ1-2; D perhaps matches TRBD1 (5 bases). Trimming shortened V by 0 bases and J by 4 bases, and 13 bases separated the two germline ends. Looked up from germline, CDR1 is SGDLS and CDR2 is YYNGEE. This CDR3 spans 15 amino acids. Here the CDR3 DNA reads TGTGCCAGCAGCGTAGGGGGAGGGGAAATCTATGGCTACACCTTC. Protein sequence: CASSVGGGEIYGYTF.

The chain links TRBV5-4 to TRBJ1-4; no definite D call. Looked up from germline, CDR1 is SGHNT and CDR2 is YYREEE (reference sequence). This CDR3 has 15 amino acids. V lost 5 bases and J lost 0, with 11 bases in between. The CDR3 reads CASRPDFATNEKLFF. CDR3 bases: TGTGCCAGCAGACCGGACTTTGCAACTAATGAAAAACTGTTTTTT.

The rearrangement links TRBV15 to TRBJ1-3; 9 bases agree with TRBD1. This CDR3 is 15 amino acids long. Per the germline V gene, CDR1 is LNHNV and CDR2 is YYDKDF (reference sequence). The J segment lost 6 bases and the V segment lost 3 bases, leaving 6 bases of the junction unmatched. The CDR3 DNA reads as TGTGCCACCAGCAGTCACAGGGGGCAGTTAAACACCATATATTTT. Translation: CATSSHRGQLNTIYF. Full variable domain (remainder filled in from reference TRBV15 and TRBJ1-3): DAMVIQNPRYQVTQFGKPVTLSCSQTLNHNVMYWYQQKSSQAPKLLFHYYDKDFNNEADTPDNFQSRRPNTSFCFLDIRSPGLGDTAMYLCATSSHRGQLNTIYFGEGSWLTVV.

This chain links TRBV10-3 with TRBJ2-7; 8 positions agree with TRBD1. The CDR3 contains 14 residues. V shed 7 bases, J shed 6 bases, and the junction held 11 bases outside the gene matches. Germline loops: CDR1 ENHRY, CDR2 SYGVKD. CDR3: CAITLTGAQSEQYF. CDR3 DNA sequence: TGTGCCATCACCCTGACAGGGGCGCAATCCGAGCAGTACTTC.

The chain uses TRBV27 and TRBJ2-2; D is possibly TRBD2 (6 bases). Germline V gene data show CDR1 as MNHEY and CDR2 as SMNVEV (reference sequence). The CDR3 sequence is 17 residues long. Trimming took off 2 bases at V and 3 bases at J, with 16 bases between the two ends. The CDR3, as DNA: TGTGCCAGCAGTTTAGTAGCGGTTTCGGGGGACACCGGGGAGCTGTTTTTT. It translates to CASSLVAVSGDTGELFF.

This clone was observed at least ten times. This rearrangement joins TRBV28 to TRBJ1-1; D uncertain. The V end lost 5 bases, the J end lost 4 bases, and 11 bases lay between the germline ends. The germline gives CDR1 MDHEN, CDR2 SYDVKM. The CDR3 consists of 13 residues. The CDR3 DNA sequence: TGTGCCAGCAGTGAACTTCTATTCACTGAAGCTTTCTTT. It is translated as CASSELLFTEAFF.

The rearrangement joins TRBV28 to TRBJ1-5, with 10 bases aligning to TRBD1. The CDR3 runs 13 residues. The germline gives CDR1 MDHEN, CDR2 SYDVKM. V lost 6 bases and J lost 7; bases outside the gene matches: 3. CDR3 nucleotide sequence: TGTGCCAGCAGGGGACAGGGGAGACAGCCCCAGCATTTT. Translated: CASRGQGRQPQHF.

The J gene is TRBJ2-7, the V gene TRBV2; possible D gene TRBD2, 6 bases. This CDR3 comprises 13 residues. Germline CDR1 is SNHLY and CDR2 is FYNNEI. V lost 3 bases, J lost 3 bases, and 9 bases lay in between. This CDR3 is CASSDGLFYEQYF. CDR3 in DNA: TGTGCCAGCAGTGACGGACTATTCTACGAGCAGTACTTC.

For the CDR3, the DNA is TGTGCCAGCAGCCCCGACGGGGGATATCAGCCCCAGCATTTT. It encodes CASSPDGGYQPQHF. V and J are TRBV7-9 and TRBJ1-5; possible D gene TRBD1, 5 bases. Germline V gene lookup returns CDR1 SEHNR and CDR2 FQNEAQ (reference sequence). This CDR3 has 14 residues. Trimming cost V 5 bases and J 5 bases, with 13 bases left between them.

The rearrangement uses TRBV2 and TRBJ1-1; D is possibly TRBD1 (5 bases). The CDR3 consists of 14 residues. Trimming removed 9 bases from V and 0 bases from J, with 14 bases in between. CDR1 is SNHLY, CDR2 FYNNEI, per germline. The CDR3 DNA reads as TGTGCCAGTTCGCCAGGGAAATTGAACACTGAAGCTTTCTTT. Translating gives CASSPGKLNTEAFF.

This clone has a single count. This chain joins TRBV7-3 and TRBJ2-1; TRBD2 matches 7 bases. The CDR3 has 13 residues. V shed 8 bases, J shed 12 bases, and the junction held 13 bases outside the gene matches. CDR1 is SGHTA, CDR2 FQGTGA, per germline. The CDR3, as DNA: TGTGCCAGCCAGGCTGGGTCGGCGGGAGCGCAGTTCTTC. It translates to CASQAGSAGAQFF.

The rearrangement links TRBV7-8 to TRBJ2-7; TRBD2 matches at 8 bases. The V gene end was trimmed by 1 base and the J gene end by 4 bases; junction bases not matched to a gene: 12. The CDR3 sequence is 17 residues long. Germline values: CDR1 SGHVS, CDR2 FQNEAQ. CDR3 DNA: TGTGCCAGCAGCTTAGTAGGGGGGCGACTAGCGCGGTACGAGCAGTACTTC. Translating it yields CASSLVGGRLARYEQYF.

For the CDR3, the DNA is TGTGCCTGGAGTTTGTCCTGGACAGGGGGTGAAAAACTGTTTTTT. This sequence encodes CAWSLSWTGGEKLFF. The chain uses TRBV30 and TRBJ1-4; 10 positions match TRBD1. Losses at the gene ends were 2 bases for V and 7 bases for J; bases not matched to a gene: 7. This CDR3 region has 15 residues. The germline V gene encodes CDR1 GTSNPN and CDR2 SVGIG (reference sequence).